This entry lists 9 T cell receptor beta chains sequenced from one sample in a study of T cells in Graves' hyperthyroidism and ophthalmopathy. Regions amplified from RNA transcripts were the TCR beta CDR3 regions. First-round RT-PCR of the TCR CDR3 relied on the HTBI primer set. TCRdb re-called the multiplex PCR reads through MiXCR, storing one row per CDR3 protein. The sample comprises 650,000 to 750,000 distinct CDR3 sequences, roughly 15% of which are singletons, and roughly 10% rests with the top ten. Sequenced material: blood. The receptors come from a woman aged 18-29 years with Graves' hyperthyroidism.

This clonotype came up many times. In nucleotides, the CDR3 is TGTGCCAGCAGTTACTCGTCTAGCGGGTACGCCACCTACGAGCAGTACTTC. Translated, it gives CASSYSSSGYATYEQYF. This chain uses TRBV6-2 or TRBV6-3 with TRBJ2-7; 8 bases align to TRBD2. Trimming at V came to 0 bases and at J to 2 bases, leaving 9 bases not matched to a gene. CDR1 is MNHEY and CDR2 is SVGEGT in the germline V gene. CDR3 length: 17 amino acids.

This clonotype was seen many times. The chain carries TRBV2 and TRBJ2-3; possible D gene TRBD2, 6 bases. Germline CDR1 SNHLY, CDR2 FYNNEI. There are 14 residues in the CDR3. Trimming left V 0 bases short and J 3 bases short, with 7 bases between. The CDR3 loop is CASSEAGTTDTQYF. CDR3 DNA sequence: TGTGCCAGCAGTGAAGCGGGGACTACAGATACGCAGTATTTT.

The chain has TRBV19 and TRBJ2-2, with 9 nucleotides matching TRBD2. In germline, CDR1 is LNHDA, CDR2 SQIVND (reference sequence). The V and J ends lost 3 bases and 7 bases, in that order; junction bases with no gene match: 18. The CDR3 consists of 19 residues. As DNA, the CDR3 is TGTGCCAGTAGTATGGATAGCGGGAGTTTTTATGGTGGTGGCGGGGAGCTGTTTTTT. Translation gives CASSMDSGSFYGGGGELFF.

This clonotype was counted many times. The chain couples TRBV6-5 to TRBJ2-7; 10 bases map to TRBD2. Germline V gives CDR1 MNHEY, CDR2 SVGAGI. V trimming: 1 base; J trimming: 0 bases; junction bases outside the gene matches: 3. CDR3 length: 16 amino acids. CDR3 bases: TGTGCCAGCAGTTACTTAACTAGCGGGAACTCCTACGAGCAGTACTTC. It encodes CASSYLTSGNSYEQYF.

In its sample, this clonotype was seen many times. The chain combines TRBV6-1 with TRBJ2-7, with D possibly matching TRBD1 (8 bases). Per germline, CDR1 MNHNS and CDR2 SASEGT. The germline V and J ends were trimmed by 6 bases and 5 bases, with 17 bases remaining between them. The CDR3 contains 14 residues. CDR3 DNA sequence: TGTGCCAGCAGAATTACAGGGGGGGCGGACGAGCAGTACTTC. Translation: CASRITGGADEQYF.

This chain joins TRBV3-1 and TRBJ2-5; D is undetermined. The CDR3 is made up of 15 amino acids. Per germline, CDR1 LGHDT and CDR2 YNNKEL (reference sequence). Trimming left V 3 bases short and J 1 base short, with 12 bases between. CDR3 in DNA: TGTGCCAGCAGCCAGTGGCCCCTGGGCCAAGAGACCCAGTACTTC. Translated: CASSQWPLGQETQYF.

In this sample, this clonotype turned up many times. The V call is TRBV11-3, the J call TRBJ1-1, with D unclear. Germline CDR1 SGHNT, CDR2 YENEEA. This CDR3 comprises 14 residues. V lost 5 bases to trimming and J lost 1 base, with 11 bases between them. For the CDR3, the DNA is TGTGCCAGCAGCCCCGGACCGACGAACACTGAAGCTTTCTTT. This sequence encodes CASSPGPTNTEAFF.

V and J are TRBV5-1 and TRBJ1-1; D is uncertain. From germline, CDR1 is SGHRS and CDR2 YFSETQ. CDR3 length equals 15 residues. Trimming pared 3 bases from V and 2 bases from J, leaving 14 bases between. CDR3 coding DNA: TGCGCCAGCAGCTCGGGCTCTGTCAGCAACACTGAAGCTTTCTTT. Its protein product is CASSSGSVSNTEAFF.

This clonotype was observed at least ten times. The chain joins TRBV5-8 to TRBJ2-7; 10 bases map to TRBD1. Per the germline V gene, CDR1 is SGHTS and CDR2 is YDEGEE. The CDR3 covers 13 residues. V gave up 10 bases and J gave up 5 bases; unmatched junction bases: 9. The CDR3 bases are TGTGCCTTCCACGGGACAGGGGCCCACGAGCAGTACTTC. Translating it yields CAFHGTGAHEQYF. The full variable domain, in which reference TRBV5-8 and TRBJ2-7 provide the parts outside the CDR3, is EAGVTQSPTHLIKTRGQQATLRCSPISGHTSVYWYQQALGLGLQFLLWYDEGEERNRGNFPPRFSGRQFPNYSSELNVNALELEDSALYLCAFHGTGAHEQYFGPGTRLTVT.